This T cell receptor (beta chain) came from a study of shared clonotypes between healthy human individuals. In regard to this clone: Antigen specificity is unknown.

The V end lost 3 bases, the J end lost 1 base, and 10 bases lay between the germline ends. CDR3 length: 14 residues. Per germline, CDR1 SGHRS and CDR2 YFSETQ. Notes on the study in general: Sampling covered nothing but blood. Tissue TCR repertoires likely differ from those found in blood.

Method: immunoSEQ multiplex PCR; TCRdb's copy keeps in-frame clones and lacks some. The table records 2 million to 2.5 million clones, 90% to 96% of them present only once. The genes are TRBV5-1 and TRBJ2-5; D not certain. What was sequenced was naive CD4+ T cells sorted from blood. Subset given: CD45RA+ positively selected. The clonotype originates from a man between 18 and 29 years old in good health. CDR3: CASSYEILQETQYF. The CDR3 bases are TGCGCCAGCAGCTACGAGATCCTCCAAGAGACCCAGTACTTC.